This paragraph reports one T cell receptor beta chain. The antigen is unknown. The record originates from a study of T cell repertoires in cytomegalovirus infection. Study at large: Recently described HLA-C-restricted plus well-studied HLA-B-restricted CMV epitopes were used. Findings and caveats of the study: Accumulated public TCR beta family frequency recognized individuals carrying CMV together with the relevant HLA.

TCRdb fed the reads into MiXCR, producing one record per CDR3 protein. There are 450,000 to 650,000 distinct CDR3 sequences in the sample; about 40% occur only once, and 48% lies in the top ten. The CDR3 contains 16 residues. The germline gives CDR1 LGHDT, CDR2 YNNKEL (reference sequence). V gave up 0 bases and J gave up 2 bases, with 14 bases separating them. This TCR was sampled from a human donor in good health (CMV status not recorded). Some clones in this sample may be carry-over from other donors' samples. V usage is TRBV3-1 and J usage is TRBJ2-7; D call uncertain. This sample comprised cultured PBMCs, obtained from culture after CMV antigen stimulation. In DNA form, the CDR3 reads TGTGCCAGCAGCCAAGATAGGGCATTATGGGCCTACGAGCAGTACTTC. Its protein product is CASSQDRALWAYEQYF.